Reported below is one T cell receptor (beta chain). The data stem from a study of blood T cell repertoires in COVID-19. Across the whole study: Sites across the United States, Italy and Spain contributed samples from acute and convalescent COVID-19.

Clones were read by immunoSEQ multiplex PCR, and TCRdb kept only the in-frame ones, dropping some. The sample has tens of thousands of clones, roughly 90% seen once. The CDR3 has 19 residues. The V gene end was trimmed by 1 base and the J gene end by 3 bases; junction bases not matched to a gene: 10. CDR1 is LGHDT and CDR2 is YNNKEL in the germline V gene (reference sequence). This chain links TRBV3-1 (or the pseudogene TRBV3-2) with TRBJ1-4; 11 bases are shared with TRBD1. The TCR was taken from a man aged 50-59 years with COVID-19, enrolled during active disease. The sequencing sample was made of peripheral blood. The CDR3, as DNA: TGTGCCAGCAGCCAAGGGGACAGGGGGACCTTGGGGTCTAATGAAAAACTGTTTTTT. Encoded protein: CASSQGDRGTLGSNEKLFF.